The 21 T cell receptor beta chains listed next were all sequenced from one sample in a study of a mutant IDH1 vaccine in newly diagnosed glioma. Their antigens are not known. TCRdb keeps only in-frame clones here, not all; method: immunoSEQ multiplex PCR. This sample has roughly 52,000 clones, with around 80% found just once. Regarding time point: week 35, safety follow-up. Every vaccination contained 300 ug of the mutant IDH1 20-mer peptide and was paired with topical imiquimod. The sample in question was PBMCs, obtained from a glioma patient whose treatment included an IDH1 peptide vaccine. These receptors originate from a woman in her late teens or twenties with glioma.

Here the CDR3 DNA reads TGCAGCGTCGTTGACAGGGACCATTCCTACGAGCAGTACTTC. It specifies CSVVDRDHSYEQYF. The V and J genes are TRBV29-1 and TRBJ2-7; the match to TRBD1 covers 7 bases. The germline CDR1 and CDR2 sequences are SQVTM and ANQGSEA. This CDR3 contains 14 residues. The trim removed 6 bases at V and 1 base at J, leaving 9 bases unmatched.

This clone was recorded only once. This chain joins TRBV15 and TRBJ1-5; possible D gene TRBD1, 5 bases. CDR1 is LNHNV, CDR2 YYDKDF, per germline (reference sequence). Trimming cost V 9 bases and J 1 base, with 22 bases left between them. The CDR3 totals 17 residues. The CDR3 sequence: CATIQVEGWLSNQPQHF. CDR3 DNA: TGTGCCACTATACAGGTTGAGGGGTGGTTAAGCAATCAGCCCCAGCATTTT. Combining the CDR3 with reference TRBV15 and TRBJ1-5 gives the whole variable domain DAMVIQNPRYQVTQFGKPVTLSCSQTLNHNVMYWYQQKSSQAPKLLFHYYDKDFNNEADTPDNFQSRRPNTSFCFLDIRSPGLGDTAMYLCATIQVEGWLSNQPQHFGDGTRLSIL.

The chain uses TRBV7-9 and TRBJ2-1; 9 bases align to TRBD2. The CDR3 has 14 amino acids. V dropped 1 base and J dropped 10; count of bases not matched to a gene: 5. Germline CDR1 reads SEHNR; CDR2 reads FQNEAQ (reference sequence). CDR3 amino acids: CASSLGGGGREQFF. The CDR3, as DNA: TGTGCCAGCAGCTTAGGCGGGGGGGGACGGGAGCAGTTCTTC.

CDR3 residues: CASSKGWGGYTF. DNA of the CDR3: TGTGCCAGCAGCAAGGGGTGGGGTGGCTACACCTTC. This chain connects TRBV13 to TRBJ1-2; the D gene is possibly TRBD1 (5 bases). The V end lost 5 bases, the J end lost 7 bases, and 11 bases lay between the germline ends. The germline V gene encodes CDR1 PRHDT and CDR2 FYEKMQ (reference sequence). This CDR3 comprises 12 residues.

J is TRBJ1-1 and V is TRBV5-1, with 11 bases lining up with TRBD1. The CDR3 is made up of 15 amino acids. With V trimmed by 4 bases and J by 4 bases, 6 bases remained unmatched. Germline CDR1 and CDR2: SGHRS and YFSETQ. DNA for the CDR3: TGCGCCAGCAGCCTATCCGGGACAGGGGGCACTGAAGCTTTCTTT. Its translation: CASSLSGTGGTEAFF.

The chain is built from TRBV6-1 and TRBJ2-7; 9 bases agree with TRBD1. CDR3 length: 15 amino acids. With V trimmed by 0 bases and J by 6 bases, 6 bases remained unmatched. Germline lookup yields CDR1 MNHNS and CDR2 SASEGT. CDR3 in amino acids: CASSEADRGSLEQYF. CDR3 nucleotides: TGTGCCAGCAGTGAAGCGGACAGGGGATCCCTCGAGCAGTACTTC.

This CDR3 reads CASSLIGGGHQGFEAFF. CDR3 sequence (DNA): TGTGCCAGCAGCTTAATTGGGGGGGGACATCAGGGGTTTGAAGCTTTCTTT. The V gene is TRBV7-6, the J gene TRBJ1-1, with TRBD1 as a possible D gene (6 bases). Germline lookup yields CDR1 SGHVS and CDR2 FNYEAQ. The CDR3 totals 17 residues. V was pared by 2 bases and J by 7 bases, with 23 bases between.

The CDR3 DNA follows: TGTGCCAGTAGTGTTGGGTCTATCAATCAGCCCCAGCATTTT. Translation: CASSVGSINQPQHF. This chain joins TRBV19 and TRBJ1-5; D ambiguous. Looked up from germline, CDR1 is LNHDA and CDR2 is SQIVND (reference sequence). The CDR3 consists of 14 residues. The germline V and J ends were trimmed by 5 bases and 3 bases, with 11 bases remaining between them.

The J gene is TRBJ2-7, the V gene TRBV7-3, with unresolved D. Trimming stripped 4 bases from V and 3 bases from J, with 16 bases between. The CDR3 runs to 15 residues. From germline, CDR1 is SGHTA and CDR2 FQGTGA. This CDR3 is CASSSQGGKDYEQYF. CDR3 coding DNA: TGTGCCAGCAGCTCCCAAGGCGGAAAGGACTACGAGCAGTACTTC.

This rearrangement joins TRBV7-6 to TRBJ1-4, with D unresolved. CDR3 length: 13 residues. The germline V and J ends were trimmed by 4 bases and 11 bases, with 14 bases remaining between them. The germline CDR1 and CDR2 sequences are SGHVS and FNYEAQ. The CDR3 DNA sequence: TGTGCCAGCAGCTCCCCGACCGGTAGGAAACTGTTTTTT. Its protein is CASSSPTGRKLFF.

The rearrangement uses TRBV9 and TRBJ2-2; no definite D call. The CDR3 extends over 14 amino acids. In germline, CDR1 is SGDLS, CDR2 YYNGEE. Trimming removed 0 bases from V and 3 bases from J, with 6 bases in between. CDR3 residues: CASSVATDTGELFF. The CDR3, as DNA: TGTGCCAGCAGCGTAGCAACGGACACCGGGGAGCTGTTTTTT.

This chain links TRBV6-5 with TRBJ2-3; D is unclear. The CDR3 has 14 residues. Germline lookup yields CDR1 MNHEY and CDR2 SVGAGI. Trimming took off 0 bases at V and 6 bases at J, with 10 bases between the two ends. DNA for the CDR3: TGTGCCAGCAGTTACTCTTTTAGGTCGGATACGCAGTATTTT. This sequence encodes CASSYSFRSDTQYF.

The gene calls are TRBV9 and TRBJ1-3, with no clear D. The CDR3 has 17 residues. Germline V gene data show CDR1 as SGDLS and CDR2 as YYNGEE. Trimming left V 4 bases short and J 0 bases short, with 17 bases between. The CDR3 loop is CASSPAGGSLSGNTIYF. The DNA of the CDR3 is TGTGCCAGCAGCCCAGCGGGAGGGTCCCTCTCTGGAAACACCATATATTTT. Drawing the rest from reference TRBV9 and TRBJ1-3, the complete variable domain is DSGVTQTPKHLITATGQRVTLRCSPRSGDLSVYWYQQSLDQGLQFLIQYYNGEERAKGNILERFSAQQFPDLHSELNLSSLELGDSALYFCASSPAGGSLSGNTIYFGEGSWLTVV.

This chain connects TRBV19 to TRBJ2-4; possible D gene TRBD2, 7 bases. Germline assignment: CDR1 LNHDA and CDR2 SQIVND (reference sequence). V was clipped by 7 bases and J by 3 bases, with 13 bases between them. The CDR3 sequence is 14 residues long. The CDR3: CASKERDNKNIQYF. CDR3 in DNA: TGTGCCAGTAAGGAGCGGGACAACAAAAACATTCAGTACTTC.

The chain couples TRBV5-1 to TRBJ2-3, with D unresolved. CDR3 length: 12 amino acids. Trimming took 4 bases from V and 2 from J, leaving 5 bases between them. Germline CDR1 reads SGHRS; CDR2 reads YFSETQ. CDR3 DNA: TGCGCCAGCAGCGCCAACACAGATACGCAGTATTTT. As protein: CASSANTDTQYF.

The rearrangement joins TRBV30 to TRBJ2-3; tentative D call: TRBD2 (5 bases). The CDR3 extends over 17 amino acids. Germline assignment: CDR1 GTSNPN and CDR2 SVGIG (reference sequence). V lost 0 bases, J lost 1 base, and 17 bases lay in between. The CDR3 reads CAWSVGFRAGGTDTQYF. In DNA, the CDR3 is TGTGCCTGGAGTGTAGGGTTCCGGGCGGGTGGCACAGATACGCAGTATTTT.

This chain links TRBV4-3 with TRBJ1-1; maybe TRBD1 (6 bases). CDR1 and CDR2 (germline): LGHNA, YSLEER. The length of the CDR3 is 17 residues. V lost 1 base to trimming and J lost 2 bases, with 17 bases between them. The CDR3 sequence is CASSQVGRGVLNTEAFF. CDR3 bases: TGCGCCAGCAGCCAAGTGGGCAGGGGCGTCCTTAACACTGAAGCTTTCTTT.

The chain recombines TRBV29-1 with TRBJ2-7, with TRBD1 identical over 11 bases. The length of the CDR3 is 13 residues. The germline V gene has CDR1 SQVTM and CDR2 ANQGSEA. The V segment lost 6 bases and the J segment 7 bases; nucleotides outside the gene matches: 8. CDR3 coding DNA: TGCAGCGTGGCGGGACAGGGGGAACGGGAGCAGTACTTC. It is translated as CSVAGQGEREQYF.

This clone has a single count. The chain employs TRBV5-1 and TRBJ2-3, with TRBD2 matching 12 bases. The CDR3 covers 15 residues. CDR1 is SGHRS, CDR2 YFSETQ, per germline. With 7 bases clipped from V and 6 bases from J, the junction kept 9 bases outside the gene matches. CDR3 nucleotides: TGCGCCAGCCTGCGACTAGCGGGGGATTGGGATACGCAGTATTTT. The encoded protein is CASLRLAGDWDTQYF.

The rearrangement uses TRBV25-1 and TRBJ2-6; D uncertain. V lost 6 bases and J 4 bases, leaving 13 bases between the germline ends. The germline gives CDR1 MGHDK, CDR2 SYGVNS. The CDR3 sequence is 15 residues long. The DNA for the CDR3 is TGTGCCAGCAGGGAAAAGGGTGCCGGGGCCAACGTCCTGACTTTC. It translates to CASREKGAGANVLTF.

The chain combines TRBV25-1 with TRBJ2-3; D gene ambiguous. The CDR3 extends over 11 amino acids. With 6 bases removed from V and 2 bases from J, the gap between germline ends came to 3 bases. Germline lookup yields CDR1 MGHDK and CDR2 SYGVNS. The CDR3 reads CASRYTDTQYF. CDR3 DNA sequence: TGTGCCAGCAGATACACAGATACGCAGTATTTT.